The 31 T cell receptor beta chains presented below share a single source sample, sequenced in a study of identical twins. MiXCR was run by TCRdb on the 5' RACE reads, yielding one entry per CDR3 protein. Of about 900,000 distinct CDR3 sequences in the sample, approximately 13% were seen once. These data were also reused for a study on yellow fever vaccine responses in identical twins.

Sequencing used PBMCs. The receptors come from a woman under 30 in good health.

V and J are TRBV9 and TRBJ2-3; D is undetermined. This CDR3 is 14 amino acids long. Between the trimmed V and J ends, which lost 4 bases and 0 bases, there was a span of 9 bases. Germline assignment: CDR1 SGDLS and CDR2 YYNGEE. The CDR3 spells CASSMAGSTDTQYF. CDR3 sequence (DNA): TGTGCCAGCAGCATGGCCGGGAGCACAGATACGCAGTATTTT.

This clonotype was counted a few times. The chain links TRBV3-1 to TRBJ2-1, with D possibly TRBD2 on 6 matching bases. The germline V and J ends were trimmed by 5 bases and 7 bases, with 24 bases remaining between them. Germline assignment: CDR1 LGHDT and CDR2 YNNKEL (reference sequence). CDR3 size: 17 residues. The DNA of the CDR3 is TGTGCCAGCAGCTCGCCGGGAGAGGGGTCCTACGGTAATGAGCAGTTCTTC. Encoded protein: CASSSPGEGSYGNEQFF.

J is TRBJ1-6 and V is TRBV5-5; unclear D gene. Germline CDR1 is SGHKS and CDR2 is YYEKEE (reference sequence). V lost 1 base, J lost 0 bases, and 11 bases lay in between. The CDR3 has 17 amino acids. CDR3 nucleotide sequence: TGTGCCAGCAGCTTGAGTGGGGTCAGCTCCTATAATTCACCCCTCCACTTT. Translating it yields CASSLSGVSSYNSPLHF.

This clonotype was found once. The rearrangement uses TRBV20-1 and TRBJ1-1; perhaps TRBD1 as D (5 bases). V was shortened by 6 bases and J by 0 bases, with 14 bases between the two germline ends. This CDR3 contains 14 residues. CDR1 is DFQATT and CDR2 is SNEGSKA in the germline V gene (reference sequence). This CDR3 reads CSAPAGTLNTEAFF. The DNA of the CDR3 is TGCAGTGCCCCAGCCGGGACTTTGAACACTGAAGCTTTCTTT.

This clonotype was detected many times. The gene calls are TRBV3-1 and TRBJ1-6, with 9 bases identical to TRBD1. The CDR3 runs to 14 residues. Germline V lookup: CDR1 LGHDT, CDR2 YNNKEL (reference sequence). V shed 6 bases, J shed 9 bases, and the junction held 6 bases outside the gene matches. CDR3 amino acids: CASRSGTGSSPLHF. Here the CDR3 DNA reads TGTGCCAGCAGATCCGGGACAGGGTCTTCACCCCTCCACTTT.

This chain connects TRBV2 to TRBJ2-7; D perhaps matches TRBD2 (5 bases). Trimming pared 11 bases from V and 6 bases from J, leaving 23 bases between. This CDR3 comprises 14 residues. CDR1 and CDR2 from the germline V gene are SNHLY and FYNNEI. This CDR3 is CASAGDGPSFEQYF. The CDR3 coding sequence is TGTGCCTCCGCCGGGGATGGTCCTTCTTTCGAGCAGTACTTC.

V is TRBV28 and J is TRBJ2-7; 9 bases are a match to TRBD1. This CDR3 spans 15 amino acids. V gave up 6 bases and J gave up 2 bases; unmatched junction bases: 8. Germline-derived CDR1 and CDR2 are MDHEN and SYDVKM. CDR3 in amino acids: CASRTGGTGTYEQYF. The CDR3 DNA sequence: TGTGCCAGCAGAACTGGAGGGACAGGGACCTACGAGCAGTACTTC.

In its sample, this clonotype was seen a few times. The chain carries TRBV20-1 and TRBJ2-7; TRBD2 aligns across 7 bases. The CDR3 has 15 amino acids. The germline V gene has CDR1 DFQATT and CDR2 SNEGSKA (reference sequence). Trimming took 0 bases from V and 2 from J; bases not matched to a gene: 7. The CDR3 region is CSARESSGLPYEQYF. The DNA of the CDR3 is TGCAGTGCTAGAGAGTCTAGCGGACTCCCCTACGAGCAGTACTTC.

J is TRBJ2-6 and V is TRBV3-1; D tentatively fits TRBD1 or TRBD2 (5 bases each). From germline, CDR1 is LGHDT and CDR2 YNNKEL (reference sequence). The CDR3 has 15 residues. Trimming removed 2 bases from V and 2 bases from J, with 7 bases in between. CDR3 coding DNA: TGTGCCAGCAGCCAACAGGGAGCTGGGGCCAACGTCCTGACTTTC. This codes for CASSQQGAGANVLTF.

This clonotype was recorded many times. The CDR3 nucleotides are TGTGCCAGCAGCCAAGAGTTGGTAAGCAATCAGCCCCAGCATTTT. Translating it yields CASSQELVSNQPQHF. The chain couples TRBV4-2 to TRBJ1-5; D unclear. Trimming removed 0 bases from V and 1 base from J, with 7 bases in between. CDR3 length: 15 residues. Germline assignment: CDR1 LGHNA and CDR2 YNFKEQ.

In regard to this clonotype: An end of the junction differs from the germline gene, which may be a read error. The CDR3 nucleotides are TGTGCCAGTGGCGGCGTTCTCGAATCGTCTTCACCCCTCCACTTT. Amino acids: CASGGVLESSSPLHF. This sequence joins TRBV12-5 and TRBJ1-6; D unclear. This CDR3 has 15 amino acids. Looked up from germline, CDR1 is LGHNT and CDR2 is FRNRAP.

This clonotype was counted only a few times. This sequence joins TRBV5-1 and TRBJ2-1; no clear D gene. Germline V lookup: CDR1 SGHRS, CDR2 YFSETQ. With 3 bases removed from V and 4 bases from J, the gap between germline ends came to 11 bases. The CDR3 contains 14 residues. CDR3 sequence reads: CASSSELRYNEQFF. DNA for the CDR3: TGCGCCAGCAGCTCTGAATTGCGGTACAATGAGCAGTTCTTC.

At least ten counts were recorded for this clonotype. V gene TRBV12-3 or TRBV12-4 combines with J gene TRBJ2-1; TRBD1 aligns across 10 bases. V dropped 6 bases and J dropped 8; count of bases not matched to a gene: 10. CDR3 size: 15 residues. CDR3 region: CASSREPTGGHEQFF. CDR3 in DNA: TGTGCCAGCAGCCGAGAACCGACAGGGGGCCATGAGCAGTTCTTC.

This clonotype has just a few counts. This chain links TRBV2 with TRBJ2-2; TRBD2 aligns across 9 bases. This CDR3 has 16 residues. Trimming removed 11 bases from V and 1 base from J; junction bases left unmatched: 11. Germline V gives CDR1 SNHLY, CDR2 FYNNEI. CDR3 amino acids: CAGDWRGGQNTGELFF. CDR3 sequence (DNA): TGTGCCGGGGACTGGCGGGGGGGCCAGAACACCGGGGAGCTGTTTTTT.

V usage is TRBV7-8 and J usage is TRBJ2-3; TRBD2 matches 8 bases. The CDR3 is 14 residues long. Germline assignment: CDR1 SGHVS and CDR2 FQNEAQ. The V gene end was trimmed by 1 base and the J gene end by 10 bases; junction bases not matched to a gene: 7. This CDR3 reads CASSLGPFGGAQYF. Here the CDR3 DNA reads TGTGCCAGCAGCTTAGGGCCCTTCGGGGGGGCGCAGTATTTT.

Ten or more counts support this clonotype. The rearrangement links TRBV12-3 or TRBV12-4 to TRBJ1-5, with TRBD1 identical over 7 bases. The length of the CDR3 is 16 residues. J was trimmed by 6 bases and V by 6 bases; bases with no gene match: 14. CDR3 region: CASSLRSGGRLQPQHF. The CDR3 DNA sequence: TGTGCCAGCAGCCTGCGCTCAGGGGGTCGGCTTCAGCCCCAGCATTTT.

A few counts support this clonotype. V and J are TRBV5-1 and TRBJ2-1; 12 bases agree with TRBD2. V shed 4 bases and J 8 bases; nucleotides not matched to a gene: 10. Germline values: CDR1 SGHRS, CDR2 YFSETQ. The length of the CDR3 is 16 residues. CDR3 sequence: CASSLWTSGNGDEQFF. The CDR3 DNA sequence: TGCGCCAGCAGCCTATGGACTAGCGGGAATGGGGATGAGCAGTTCTTC. The variable domain in full, completed from reference TRBV5-1 and TRBJ2-1, reads KAGVTQTPRYLIKTRGQQVTLSCSPISGHRSVSWYQQTPGQGLQFLFEYFSETQRNKGNFPGRFSGRQFSNSRSEMNVSTLELGDSALYLCASSLWTSGNGDEQFFGPGTRLTVL.

The V gene is TRBV13, the J gene TRBJ1-1, with D unresolved. Trimming left V 4 bases short and J 0 bases short, with 18 bases between. The CDR3 spans 17 residues. CDR1 and CDR2 from the germline V gene are PRHDT and FYEKMQ (reference sequence). The CDR3 sequence: CASSSPAGRDLNTEAFF. DNA of the CDR3: TGTGCCAGCAGCTCCCCGGCGGGAAGAGATCTGAACACTGAAGCTTTCTTT.

In its sample, this clonotype was seen a few times. This chain links TRBV10-3 with TRBJ1-5; D perhaps matches TRBD1 (6 bases). V lost 1 base, J lost 9 bases, and 13 bases lay in between. The CDR3 sequence is 14 residues long. The germline gives CDR1 ENHRY, CDR2 SYGVKD. This chain's CDR3 is CAISELDSKRPQHF. The CDR3 bases are TGTGCCATCAGTGAGTTGGACAGCAAAAGGCCCCAGCATTTT.

This clonotype was found a few times. The chain couples TRBV27 to TRBJ2-2, with D perhaps TRBD2 (6 bases). Germline V gene sequence: CDR1 MNHEY, CDR2 SMNVEV (reference sequence). Trimming removed 5 bases from V and 1 base from J, with 11 bases in between. This CDR3 has 15 amino acids. CDR3: CASSIRTKNTGELFF. The DNA for the CDR3 is TGTGCCAGCAGTATCCGGACTAAGAACACCGGGGAGCTGTTTTTT.

This clonotype has only a few counts. The V call is TRBV12-3 or TRBV12-4, the J call TRBJ1-1; D might be TRBD1 (5 bases). Trimming cost V 6 bases and J 4 bases, with 15 bases left between them. This CDR3 region has 14 residues. CDR3: CASRSMGGSTEAFF. The CDR3 DNA follows: TGTGCCAGCAGATCCATGGGGGGATCCACTGAAGCTTTCTTT.

This clonotype has only a few counts. The chain carries TRBV15 and TRBJ2-6; 8 bases are a match to TRBD1. V gave up 0 bases and J gave up 0 bases; unmatched junction bases: 10. Germline V gives CDR1 LNHNV, CDR2 YYDKDF (reference sequence). This CDR3 is 20 amino acids long. The CDR3 coding sequence is TGTGCCACCAGCAGAGAGTTGGGACAGGCCTCCCCCTCTGGGGCCAACGTCCTGACTTTC. Residues: CATSRELGQASPSGANVLTF.

This clonotype was counted many times. The V and J genes are TRBV24-1 and TRBJ2-7; 7 bases match TRBD1. The CDR3 consists of 14 residues. Germline lookup yields CDR1 KGHDR and CDR2 SFDVKD. Trimming at V came to 9 bases and at J to 1 base, leaving 8 bases not matched to a gene. CDR3 loop: CATAEAGGSYEQYF. CDR3 DNA sequence: TGTGCCACCGCTGAGGCAGGGGGATCCTACGAGCAGTACTTC.

This clonotype was counted a few times. The chain employs TRBV27 and TRBJ2-3; 14 bases align to TRBD2. The V and J ends lost 5 bases and 2 bases, in that order; junction bases with no gene match: 9. The CDR3 has 18 residues. Germline loops: CDR1 MNHEY, CDR2 SMNVEV (reference sequence). CDR3 loop: CASSRPGLAGAVTDTQYF. The CDR3 region has the DNA TGTGCCAGCAGTCGTCCGGGACTAGCGGGGGCTGTCACAGATACGCAGTATTTT.

The chain couples TRBV11-2 to TRBJ2-3; D might be TRBD1 (5 bases). Germline V gene lookup returns CDR1 SGHAT and CDR2 FQNNGV. This CDR3 has 15 residues. V was cut by 4 bases and J by 5 bases, with 16 bases left in between. CDR3 region: CASSSRAGQGDTQYF. The CDR3 DNA sequence: TGTGCCAGCAGCTCAAGGGCAGGGCAAGGAGATACGCAGTATTTT.

This chain joins TRBV10-3 and TRBJ1-5, with 8 nucleotides matching TRBD1. CDR3 length: 17 amino acids. In germline, CDR1 is ENHRY, CDR2 SYGVKD. V shed 6 bases, J shed 5 bases, and the junction held 15 bases outside the gene matches. CDR3 bases: TGTGCCATCAGCGATACTCCGGGACAGGTGGTCCATCAGCCCCAGCATTTT. Its translation: CAISDTPGQVVHQPQHF.

The gene calls are TRBV6-1 and TRBJ2-1; 9 nucleotides line up with TRBD2. The CDR3 loop spans 16 amino acids. Trimming took 6 bases from V and 3 from J; bases not matched to a gene: 9. Germline values: CDR1 MNHNS, CDR2 SASEGT. Here the CDR3 reads CASSRSGTSRYNEQFF. CDR3 sequence (DNA): TGTGCCAGCAGCCGCTCCGGGACTAGCCGCTACAATGAGCAGTTCTTC.

In its sample, this clonotype was seen a few times. This rearrangement joins TRBV7-3 to TRBJ2-2; 9 bases map to TRBD1. CDR1 and CDR2 from the germline V gene are SGHTA and FQGTGA. The CDR3 covers 17 residues. Trimming removed 5 bases from V and 0 bases from J; junction bases left unmatched: 7. DNA for the CDR3: TGTGCCAGCAGCCTTTCCGGGACAGGGACGAACACCGGGGAGCTGTTTTTT. Protein product: CASSLSGTGTNTGELFF. Full variable domain (missing parts from reference TRBV7-3 and TRBJ2-2): GAGVSQTPSNKVTEKGKYVELRCDPISGHTALYWYRQSLGQGPEFLIYFQGTGAADDSGLPNDRFFAVRPEGSVSTLKIQRTERGDSAVYLCASSLSGTGTNTGELFFGEGSRLTVL.

In its sample, this clonotype was seen a few times. The junction and the germline gene differ at one end; a read error may be behind it. This sequence joins TRBV27 and TRBJ2-7; 8 nucleotides match TRBD1. The length of the CDR3 is 10 residues. Germline-derived CDR1 and CDR2 are MNHEY and SMNVEV (reference sequence). The CDR3 nucleotides read TGTGCCAGCAGTTTACAGACAGGGGAATTC. Its protein is CASSLQTGEF.

This clonotype appeared many times. The V and J genes are TRBV7-9 and TRBJ2-6, with 7 bases that match TRBD1. Per germline, CDR1 SEHNR and CDR2 FQNEAQ (reference sequence). The CDR3 is 15 amino acids. Unmatched junction bases numbered 4, after V lost 6 bases and J lost 2 bases. This CDR3 is CASSLTGAGANVLTF. The CDR3 nucleotides are TGTGCCAGCAGTTTAACAGGGGCTGGGGCCAACGTCCTGACTTTC.

The table lists this clonotype with many counts. The gene calls are TRBV7-8 and TRBJ1-6; 7 nucleotides line up with TRBD1. Trimming at V came to 4 bases and at J to 5 bases, leaving 8 bases not matched to a gene. Germline V lookup: CDR1 SGHVS, CDR2 FQNEAQ. There are 16 residues in the CDR3. CDR3 loop: CASSWDRTINNSPLHF. The CDR3 DNA follows: TGTGCCAGCAGCTGGGACAGAACTATCAATAATTCACCCCTCCACTTT.